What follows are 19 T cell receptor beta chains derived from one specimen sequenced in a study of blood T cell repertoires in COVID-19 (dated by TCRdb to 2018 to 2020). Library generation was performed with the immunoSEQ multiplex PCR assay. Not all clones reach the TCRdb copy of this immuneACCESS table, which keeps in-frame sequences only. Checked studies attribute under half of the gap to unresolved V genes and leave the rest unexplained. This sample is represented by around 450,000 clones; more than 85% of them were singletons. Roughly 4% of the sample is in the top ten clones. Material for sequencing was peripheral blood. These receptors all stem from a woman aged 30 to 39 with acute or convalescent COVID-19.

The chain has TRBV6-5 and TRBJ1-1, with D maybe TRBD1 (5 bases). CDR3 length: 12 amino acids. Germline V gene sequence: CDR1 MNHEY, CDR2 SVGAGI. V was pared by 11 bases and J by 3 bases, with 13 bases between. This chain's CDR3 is CASGRGDTEAFF. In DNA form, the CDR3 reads TGTGCCTCCGGAAGGGGTGACACTGAAGCTTTCTTT.

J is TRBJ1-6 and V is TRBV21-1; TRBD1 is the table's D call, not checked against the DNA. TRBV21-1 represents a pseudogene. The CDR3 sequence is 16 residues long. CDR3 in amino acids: CASSTTGTYNPSPLHF. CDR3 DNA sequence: TGTGCCAGCAGCACTACCGGGACATATAATCCCTCACCCCTCCACTTT.

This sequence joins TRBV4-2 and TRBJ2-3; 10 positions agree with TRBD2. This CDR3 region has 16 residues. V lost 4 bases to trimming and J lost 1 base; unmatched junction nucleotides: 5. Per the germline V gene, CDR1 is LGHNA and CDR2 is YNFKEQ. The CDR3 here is CASSPLAGEGTDTQYF. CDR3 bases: TGTGCCAGCAGCCCTCTAGCGGGGGAGGGCACAGATACGCAGTATTTT.

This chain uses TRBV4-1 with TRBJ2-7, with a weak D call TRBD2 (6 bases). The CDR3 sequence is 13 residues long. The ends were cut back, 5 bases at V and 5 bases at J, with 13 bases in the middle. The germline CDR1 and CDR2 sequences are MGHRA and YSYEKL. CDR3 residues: CASSSEGGDEQYF. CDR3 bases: TGCGCCAGCAGCTCAGAGGGCGGGGACGAGCAGTACTTC.

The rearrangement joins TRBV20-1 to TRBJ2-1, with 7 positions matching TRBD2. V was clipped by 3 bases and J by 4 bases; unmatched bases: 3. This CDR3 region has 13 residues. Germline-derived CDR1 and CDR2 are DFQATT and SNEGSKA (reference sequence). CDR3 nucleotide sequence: TGCAGTGCTAGTACTAGCGAATACAATGAGCAGTTCTTC. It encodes CSASTSEYNEQFF.

The CDR3: CASSDRGPSIFYGYTF. The CDR3 nucleotides read TGTGCCAGCAGTGATAGGGGCCCCTCTATCTTCTATGGCTACACCTTC. The J gene is TRBJ1-2, the V gene TRBV6-1; TRBD1 is a possible D gene (5 bases). Trimming removed 3 bases at V and 4 bases at J, with 18 bases between. The CDR3 totals 16 residues. Germline V lookup: CDR1 MNHNS, CDR2 SASEGT.

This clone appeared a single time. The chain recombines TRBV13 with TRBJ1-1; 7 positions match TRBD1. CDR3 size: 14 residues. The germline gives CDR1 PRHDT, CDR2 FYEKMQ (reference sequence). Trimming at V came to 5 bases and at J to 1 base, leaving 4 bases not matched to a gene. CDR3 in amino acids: CASSLGQTNTEAFF. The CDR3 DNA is TGTGCCAGCAGCCTGGGACAGACGAACACTGAAGCTTTCTTT. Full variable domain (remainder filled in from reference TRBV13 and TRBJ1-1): AAGVIQSPRHLIKEKRETATLKCYPIPRHDTVYWYQQGPGQDPQFLISFYEKMQSDKGSIPDRFSAQQFSDYHSELNMSSLELGDSALYFCASSLGQTNTEAFFGQGTRLTVV.

This chain's CDR3 is CASSLNRVSGNTIYF. The CDR3 DNA reads TGTGCCAGCAGCCTCAACCGAGTCTCTGGAAACACCATATATTTT. The chain employs TRBV3-1 (or the pseudogene TRBV3-2) and TRBJ1-3; D gene uncertain. This CDR3 contains 15 residues. Germline values: CDR1 LGHDT, CDR2 YNNKEL (reference sequence). Between the trimmed V and J ends, which lost 4 bases and 0 bases, there was a span of 10 bases.

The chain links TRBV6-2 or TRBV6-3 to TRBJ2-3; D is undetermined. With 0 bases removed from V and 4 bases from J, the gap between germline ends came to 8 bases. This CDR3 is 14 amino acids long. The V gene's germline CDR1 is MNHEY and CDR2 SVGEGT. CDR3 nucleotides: TGTGCCAGCAGTTACTCGACAAGCCCAGATACGCAGTATTTT. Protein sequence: CASSYSTSPDTQYF.

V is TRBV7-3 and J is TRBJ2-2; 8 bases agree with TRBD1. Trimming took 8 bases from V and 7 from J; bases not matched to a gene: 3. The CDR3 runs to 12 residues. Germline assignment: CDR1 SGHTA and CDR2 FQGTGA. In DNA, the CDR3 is TGTGCCAGCGGACAGGGTTACGGGGAGCTGTTTTTT. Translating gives CASGQGYGELFF. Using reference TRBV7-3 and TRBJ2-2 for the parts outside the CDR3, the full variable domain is GAGVSQTPSNKVTEKGKYVELRCDPISGHTALYWYRQSLGQGPEFLIYFQGTGAADDSGLPNDRFFAVRPEGSVSTLKIQRTERGDSAVYLCASGQGYGELFFGEGSRLTVL.

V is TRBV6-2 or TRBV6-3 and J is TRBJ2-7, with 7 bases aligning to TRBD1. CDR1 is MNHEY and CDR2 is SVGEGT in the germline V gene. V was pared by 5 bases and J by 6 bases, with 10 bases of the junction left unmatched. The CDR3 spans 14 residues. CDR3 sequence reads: CASSRDRGSGEQYF. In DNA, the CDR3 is TGTGCCAGCAGTAGGGACAGAGGGAGCGGCGAGCAGTACTTC.

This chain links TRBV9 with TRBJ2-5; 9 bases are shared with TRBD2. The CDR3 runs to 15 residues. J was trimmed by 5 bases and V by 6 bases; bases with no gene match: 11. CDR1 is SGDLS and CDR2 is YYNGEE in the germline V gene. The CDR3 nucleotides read TGTGCCAGCACCCCGGCTAGCGGGGTTGCTGAGACCCAGTACTTC. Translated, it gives CASTPASGVAETQYF.

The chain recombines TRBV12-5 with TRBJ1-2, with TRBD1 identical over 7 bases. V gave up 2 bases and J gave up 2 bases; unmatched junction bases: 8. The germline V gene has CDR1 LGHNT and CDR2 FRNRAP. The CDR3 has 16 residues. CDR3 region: CASGLPTDRENYGYTF. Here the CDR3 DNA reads TGTGCTAGTGGTTTGCCTACCGACAGGGAGAACTATGGCTACACCTTC.

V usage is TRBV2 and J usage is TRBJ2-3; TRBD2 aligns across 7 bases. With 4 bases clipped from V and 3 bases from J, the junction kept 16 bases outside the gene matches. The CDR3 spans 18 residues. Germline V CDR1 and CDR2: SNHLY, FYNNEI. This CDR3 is CASSGWDYSWVDTDTQYF. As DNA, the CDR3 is TGTGCCAGCAGTGGGTGGGACTACTCGTGGGTAGATACAGATACGCAGTATTTT.

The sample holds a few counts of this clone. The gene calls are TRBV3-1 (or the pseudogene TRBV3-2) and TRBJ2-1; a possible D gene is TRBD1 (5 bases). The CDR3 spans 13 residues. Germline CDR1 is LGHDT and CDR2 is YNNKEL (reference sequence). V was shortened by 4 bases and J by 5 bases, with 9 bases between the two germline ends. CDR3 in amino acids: CASSRAGNNEQFF. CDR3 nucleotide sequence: TGTGCCAGCAGCCGGGCAGGGAACAATGAGCAGTTCTTC.

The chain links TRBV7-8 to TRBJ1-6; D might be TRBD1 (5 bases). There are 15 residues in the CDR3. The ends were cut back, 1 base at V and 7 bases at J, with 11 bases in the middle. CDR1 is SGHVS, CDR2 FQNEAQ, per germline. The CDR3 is CASSLEGQKNSPLHF. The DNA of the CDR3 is TGTGCCAGCAGCTTAGAAGGACAAAAAAATTCACCCCTCCACTTT.

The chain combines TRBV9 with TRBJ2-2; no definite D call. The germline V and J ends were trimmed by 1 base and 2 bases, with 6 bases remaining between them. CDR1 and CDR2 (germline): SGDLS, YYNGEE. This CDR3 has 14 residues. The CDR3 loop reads CASSVFVNTGELFF. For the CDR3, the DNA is TGTGCCAGCAGCGTATTCGTCAACACCGGGGAGCTGTTTTTT.

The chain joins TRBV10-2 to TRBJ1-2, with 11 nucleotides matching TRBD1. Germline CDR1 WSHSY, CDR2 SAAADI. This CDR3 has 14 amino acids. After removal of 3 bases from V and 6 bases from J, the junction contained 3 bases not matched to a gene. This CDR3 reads CASSDRTGGDGYTF. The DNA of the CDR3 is TGCGCCAGCAGTGACAGGACAGGGGGCGATGGCTACACCTTC.

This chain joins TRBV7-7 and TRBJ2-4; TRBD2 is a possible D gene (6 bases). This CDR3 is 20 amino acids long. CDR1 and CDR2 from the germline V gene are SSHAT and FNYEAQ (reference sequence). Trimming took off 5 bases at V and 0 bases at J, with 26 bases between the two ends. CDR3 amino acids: CASSELPPSDHPLAKNIQYF. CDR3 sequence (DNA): TGTGCCAGCAGCGAACTGCCTCCTAGCGACCACCCCCTAGCCAAAAACATTCAGTACTTC.